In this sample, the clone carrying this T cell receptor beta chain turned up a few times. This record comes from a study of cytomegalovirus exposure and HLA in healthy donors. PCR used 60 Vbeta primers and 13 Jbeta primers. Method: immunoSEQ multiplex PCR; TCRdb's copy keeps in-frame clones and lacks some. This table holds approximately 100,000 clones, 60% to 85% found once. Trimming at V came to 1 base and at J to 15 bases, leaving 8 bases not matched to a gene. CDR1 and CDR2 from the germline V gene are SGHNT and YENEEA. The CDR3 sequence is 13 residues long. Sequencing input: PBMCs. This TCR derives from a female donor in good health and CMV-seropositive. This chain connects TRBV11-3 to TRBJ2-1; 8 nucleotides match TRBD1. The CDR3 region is CASSLGGQGAAFF. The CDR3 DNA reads TGTGCCAGCAGCTTAGGCGGGCAGGGGGCTGCGTTCTTC. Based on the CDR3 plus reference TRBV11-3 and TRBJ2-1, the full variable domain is EAGVVQSPRYKIIEKKQPVAFWCNPISGHNTLYWYLQNLGQGPELLIRYENEEAVDDSQLPKDRFSAERLKGVDSTLKIQPAELGDSAVYLCASSLGGQGAAFFGPGTRLTVL.